The 14 T cell receptor beta chains reported below all come from one sample, sequenced in a study of T cells in tuberculosis. Measured with immunoSEQ multiplex PCR; TCRdb has only the in-frame clones, and not every one. The sample carries roughly 10,000 clones, 94% recorded once. The sample consisted of PBMCs. The source of these receptors is an adult with tuberculosis.

The J gene is TRBJ2-7, the V gene TRBV5-1; 7 bases agree with TRBD1. In germline, CDR1 is SGHRS, CDR2 YFSETQ. The CDR3 runs 14 residues. The ends lost 4 bases at V and 3 bases at J; junction bases unmatched: 7. CDR3 coding DNA: TGCGCCAGCAGCACCCGACAGGGTTACTACGAGCAGTACTTC. This gives the protein CASSTRQGYYEQYF.

The chain couples TRBV19 to TRBJ2-3; D is unclear. The germline V and J ends were trimmed by 3 bases and 2 bases, with 9 bases remaining between them. Germline assignment: CDR1 LNHDA and CDR2 SQIVND (reference sequence). This CDR3 comprises 14 residues. The CDR3 protein is CASSMSTSTDTQYF. The CDR3 DNA sequence: TGTGCCAGTAGTATGTCGACTTCCACAGATACGCAGTATTTT.

J is TRBJ2-7 and V is TRBV2; no firm D call. V lost 8 bases and J 3 bases, leaving 14 bases between the germline ends. The CDR3 sequence is 13 residues long. Germline CDR1 SNHLY, CDR2 FYNNEI. This CDR3 is CASFRAARYEQYF. The CDR3 nucleotides are TGTGCCAGCTTCCGCGCCGCGCGCTACGAGCAGTACTTC.

The J gene is TRBJ1-4, the V gene TRBV30, with D tentatively TRBD1 (5 bases). CDR1 and CDR2 from the germline V gene are GTSNPN and SVGIG (reference sequence). The V end lost 0 bases, the J end lost 4 bases, and 18 bases lay between the germline ends. This CDR3 has 17 amino acids. The CDR3 reads CAWSVFGGPLGNEKLFF. For the CDR3, the DNA is TGTGCCTGGAGTGTATTCGGGGGTCCGTTGGGTAATGAAAAACTGTTTTTT.

The rearrangement links TRBV27 to TRBJ2-7; a weak D match, TRBD2 (6 bases). The ends were cut back, 2 bases at V and 3 bases at J, with 8 bases in the middle. Germline CDR1 and CDR2: MNHEY and SMNVEV (reference sequence). The CDR3 has 13 amino acids. The DNA of the CDR3 is TGTGCCAGCAGTTTAGGGGGGATCTACGAGCAGTACTTC. Translating gives CASSLGGIYEQYF.

This chain links TRBV7-8 with TRBJ2-7; D is unclear. V lost 3 bases and J 0 bases, leaving 9 bases between the germline ends. Germline values: CDR1 SGHVS, CDR2 FQNEAQ. The CDR3 contains 14 residues. The CDR3 DNA reads TGTGCCAGCAGCTTTGCGGAGAGCTCCTACGAGCAGTACTTC. Translated, it gives CASSFAESSYEQYF.

The table lists this clone with a count of one. This chain uses TRBV9 with TRBJ2-7; 7 positions agree with TRBD1. CDR1 is SGDLS and CDR2 is YYNGEE in the germline V gene. The CDR3 runs to 14 residues. The V gene end was trimmed by 9 bases and the J gene end by 2 bases; junction bases not matched to a gene: 11. CDR3 amino acids: CATTRQGGTYEQYF. CDR3 DNA sequence: TGTGCCACCACCCGACAGGGTGGAACCTACGAGCAGTACTTC.

V gene TRBV14 combines with J gene TRBJ2-3, with a tentative D call TRBD2 (5 bases). Between the trimmed V and J ends, which lost 1 base and 4 bases, there was a span of 9 bases. The germline V gene has CDR1 SGHDN and CDR2 FVKESK. The CDR3 sequence is 14 residues long. The CDR3 sequence: CASSQGGISDTQYF. For the CDR3, the DNA is TGTGCCAGCAGCCAAGGAGGGATCTCAGATACGCAGTATTTT.

This sequence joins TRBV10-1 and TRBJ2-7; TRBD2 matches at 7 bases. CDR1 and CDR2 (germline): WNHNN, SYGVQD (reference sequence). The CDR3 spans 14 residues. Trimming cost V 5 bases and J 2 bases; bases outside gene matches: 6. The chain's CDR3 is CASSMAGATYEQYF. The CDR3, as DNA: TGCGCCAGCAGTATGGCGGGAGCAACCTACGAGCAGTACTTC.

Here the CDR3 reads CASSFSGSFNEKLFF. CDR3 nucleotides: TGTGCCAGCAGCTTTTCGGGGTCTTTTAATGAAAAACTGTTTTTT. The V call is TRBV7-2, the J call TRBJ1-4; D call uncertain. This CDR3 is 15 amino acids long. The V end was cut by 3 bases, the J end by 4 bases, with 12 bases between. The germline V gene encodes CDR1 SGHTA and CDR2 FQGNSA.

This chain links TRBV6-5 with TRBJ1-4; D gene uncertain. The length of the CDR3 is 14 residues. With 7 bases removed from V and 7 bases from J, the gap between germline ends came to 16 bases. Per germline, CDR1 MNHEY and CDR2 SVGAGI. CDR3 loop: CASTRPSEGEKLFF. The CDR3 bases are TGTGCCAGCACCCGACCCTCGGAGGGTGAAAAACTGTTTTTT.

The chain couples TRBV23-1 to TRBJ2-7; TRBD2 agrees at 8 bases. TRBV23-1 is given ORF status, its function remaining uncertain. Germline trimming cut 4 bases from V and 4 bases from J; bases unmatched to any gene: 12. The CDR3 is 16 residues long. The CDR3 DNA reads TGCGCCAGCAGTCCATTTAGCGGGAATGTCCGATACGAGCAGTACTTC. This translates into CASSPFSGNVRYEQYF.

This chain joins TRBV21-1 and TRBJ1-3; TRBD1 is the table's D call and was not checked against the DNA. TRBV21-1 is classified as a pseudogene. The CDR3 is 13 amino acids. The CDR3 loop reads CASRTGAGNTIYF. The DNA for the CDR3 is TGTGCCAGCAGGACAGGGGCTGGAAACACCATATATTTT.

The rearrangement joins TRBV9 to TRBJ2-5; 8 nucleotides agree with TRBD2. Germline trimming cut 5 bases from V and 3 bases from J; bases unmatched to any gene: 3. The CDR3 has 13 amino acids. Germline loops: CDR1 SGDLS, CDR2 YYNGEE. DNA for the CDR3: TGTGCCAGCAGAAGCGGGAGAGAAGAGACCCAGTACTTC. This sequence encodes CASRSGREETQYF.